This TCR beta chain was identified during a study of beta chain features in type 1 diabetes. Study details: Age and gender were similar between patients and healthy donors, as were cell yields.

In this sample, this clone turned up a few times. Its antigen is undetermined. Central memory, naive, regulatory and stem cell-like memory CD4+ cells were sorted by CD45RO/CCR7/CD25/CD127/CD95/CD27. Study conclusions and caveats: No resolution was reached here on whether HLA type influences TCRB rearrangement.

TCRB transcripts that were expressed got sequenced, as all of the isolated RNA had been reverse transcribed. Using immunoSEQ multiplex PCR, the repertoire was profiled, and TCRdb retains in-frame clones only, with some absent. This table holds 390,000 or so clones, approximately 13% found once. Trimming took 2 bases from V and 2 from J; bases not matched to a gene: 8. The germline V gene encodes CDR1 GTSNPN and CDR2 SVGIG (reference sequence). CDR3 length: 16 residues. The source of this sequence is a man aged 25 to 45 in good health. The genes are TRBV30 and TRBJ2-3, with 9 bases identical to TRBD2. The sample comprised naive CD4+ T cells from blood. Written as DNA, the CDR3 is TGTGCCTGGAGTCGAGGTAGCGGGAGTGTCACAGATACGCAGTATTTT. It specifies CAWSRGSGSVTDTQYF.